The rows below give T cell receptor beta chains drawn from one sample of a study of blood T cells in healthy people across ages. TCRdb redid the calling of the 5' RACE reads with MiXCR, one entry per CDR3 protein. The sample records approximately 780,000 distinct CDR3 sequences, 25% to 30% being singletons. The same specimen was also included in a second study, on T cells of mothers and their children.

Sequenced sample: blood. Every receptor here comes from a boy aged 10-17 years in good health. Both conserved end residues are trimmed from each CDR3. A D gene is named only where the DNA matches it firmly.

j_call: TRBJ2-5
v_call: TRBV28
d_call: .
cdr3_aa: ASSLVPGWETQY

j_call: TRBJ2-5
v_call: TRBV6-1
d_call: .
cdr3_aa: ASRKTIGGLAGETQY

j_call: TRBJ1-2
v_call: TRBV3-1
d_call: .
cdr3_aa: ASTQQGSYGYT

j_call: TRBJ1-6
v_call: TRBV4-1
d_call: .
cdr3_aa: ASSPTGLILLYASSPLH

j_call: TRBJ2-7
v_call: TRBV12-3/TRBV12-4
d_call: .
cdr3_aa: ASSLSISEQY

j_call: TRBJ1-4
v_call: TRBV12-3/TRBV12-4
d_call: .
cdr3_aa: ASRSELIEKLF

j_call: TRBJ2-1
v_call: TRBV2
d_call: .
cdr3_aa: ASSGKSSSIGSEQF

j_call: TRBJ2-7
v_call: TRBV7-9
d_call: .
cdr3_aa: ASTQDYEQY

j_call: TRBJ2-5
v_call: TRBV10-3
d_call: TRBD1
cdr3_aa: AISTGGQETQY

j_call: TRBJ1-6
v_call: TRBV7-9
d_call: .
cdr3_aa: ASSQNSPLH

j_call: TRBJ1-1
v_call: TRBV3-1
d_call: .
cdr3_aa: ASNGVTEAF

j_call: TRBJ1-1
v_call: TRBV29-1
d_call: .
cdr3_aa: SVDTEAF

j_call: TRBJ2-1
v_call: TRBV25-1
d_call: TRBD2
cdr3_aa: ASASGGLIHEQF

j_call: TRBJ2-5
v_call: TRBV20-1
d_call: .
cdr3_aa: SARRGRQETQY

j_call: TRBJ2-7
v_call: TRBV5-1
d_call: .
cdr3_aa: ASSIKARAGSYEQY

j_call: TRBJ2-5
v_call: TRBV28
d_call: TRBD1
cdr3_aa: ASSLVTGTYQETQY

j_call: TRBJ2-5
v_call: TRBV2
d_call: TRBD2
cdr3_aa: ASSGRAGGPQETQY

j_call: TRBJ1-5
v_call: TRBV30
d_call: .
cdr3_aa: AWSSARVGQPQH

j_call: TRBJ2-1
v_call: TRBV2
d_call: .
cdr3_aa: AGNPLAVSGDNEQF

j_call: TRBJ2-6
v_call: TRBV15
d_call: .
cdr3_aa: ATSRDNSGANVLT

j_call: .
v_call: TRBV15
d_call: TRBD1
cdr3_aa: ATSREGRQGNEQY

j_call: TRBJ2-7
v_call: TRBV29-1
d_call: .
cdr3_aa: SVEEVRAGGGYEQY

j_call: TRBJ2-5
v_call: TRBV20-1
d_call: TRBD2
cdr3_aa: SLTSGGLGETQY

j_call: TRBJ2-5
v_call: TRBV4-1
d_call: .
cdr3_aa: ASSHAKTDKETQY

j_call: TRBJ2-3
v_call: TRBV29-1
d_call: .
cdr3_aa: SVGRQSTDTQY

j_call: TRBJ1-2
v_call: TRBV5-1
d_call: .
cdr3_aa: ASREQGGSNYGYT

j_call: TRBJ2-5
v_call: TRBV6-1
d_call: .
cdr3_aa: ASRSGVGQRQETQY

j_call: TRBJ2-5
v_call: TRBV29-1
d_call: .
cdr3_aa: SVESPETQY

j_call: TRBJ1-1
v_call: TRBV7-2
d_call: TRBD1
cdr3_aa: ASSCTYRDRGRRTEAF

j_call: TRBJ2-5
v_call: TRBV2
d_call: .
cdr3_aa: ASKWGGETQY

j_call: TRBJ2-2
v_call: TRBV7-9
d_call: .
cdr3_aa: ANSLAGGLTGELF

j_call: TRBJ2-1
v_call: TRBV5-1
d_call: .
cdr3_aa: ASSLVTGNHNEQF

j_call: TRBJ1-2
v_call: TRBV28
d_call: TRBD1
cdr3_aa: ASSVTDRPSYGYT

j_call: TRBJ1-5
v_call: TRBV20-1
d_call: .
cdr3_aa: SAHPGGNQPQH

j_call: TRBJ2-5
v_call: TRBV7-6
d_call: .
cdr3_aa: ASSFSGSRETQY

j_call: .
v_call: TRBV2
d_call: .
cdr3_aa: ASSIRYGYEQY

j_call: TRBJ2-7
v_call: TRBV7-9
d_call: .
cdr3_aa: ASSPPFPRVSEQY

j_call: TRBJ1-1
v_call: TRBV5-1
d_call: .
cdr3_aa: ASSSGRSDTEAF

j_call: TRBJ2-7
v_call: TRBV5-5
d_call: .
cdr3_aa: ASSPWRVNYEQY

j_call: TRBJ1-1
v_call: TRBV12-3/TRBV12-4
d_call: .
cdr3_aa: ASNLRRGAETEAF

j_call: TRBJ1-4
v_call: TRBV28
d_call: .
cdr3_aa: ASTSAQRNEKLF

j_call: TRBJ2-6
v_call: TRBV7-3
d_call: .
cdr3_aa: ASSFLGAGANVLS

j_call: TRBJ2-1
v_call: TRBV7-9
d_call: .
cdr3_aa: ASSLGGRHGNEQF

j_call: TRBJ2-5
v_call: TRBV20-1
d_call: TRBD2
cdr3_aa: SASPSSGRVQETQY

j_call: TRBJ2-3
v_call: TRBV5-1
d_call: .
cdr3_aa: ASSEQGLKLPDTQY

j_call: TRBJ2-7
v_call: TRBV3-1
d_call: TRBD1
cdr3_aa: ASSQEGTGVNYEQY

j_call: TRBJ1-4
v_call: TRBV29-1
d_call: TRBD1
cdr3_aa: SVKVGGDEKLF

j_call: TRBJ2-1
v_call: TRBV7-8
d_call: TRBD1
cdr3_aa: ASSPRTGVDEQF

j_call: .
v_call: TRBV19
d_call: .
cdr3_aa: ASSEQRGYEQY

j_call: .
v_call: TRBV6-4
d_call: TRBD1
cdr3_aa: ASREGQGAGSYEQY

j_call: .
v_call: TRBV30
d_call: .
cdr3_aa: ACDGPLYEEQY

j_call: TRBJ2-6
v_call: TRBV12-3/TRBV12-4
d_call: .
cdr3_aa: ASTPIRVTPPSGANVLT

j_call: TRBJ2-2
v_call: TRBV20-1
d_call: .
cdr3_aa: SARDGYTGELF

j_call: .
v_call: TRBV5-1
d_call: .
cdr3_aa: ASVLTPDSYEQY